Listed below are T cell receptor beta chains from one sample, sequenced in a study of cytomegalovirus exposure and HLA in healthy donors. TCRdb keeps only in-frame clones here, not all; method: immunoSEQ multiplex PCR. The top ten clones hold roughly an eighth of a sample with about 67,000 clones, roughly nine tenths of them seen once. Sample: PBMCs. The receptor source for this set is a woman in her twenties or thirties in good health and CMV-seropositive. The CDR3 runs from the conserved cysteine through the conserved F or W. A D gene is named only where the DNA matches it firmly. Expanded clones are given a class, and other clones once, few, many or no size at all.

j_call,clone_size,v_call,d_call,cdr3_nt,cdr3_aa
TRBJ1-1,few,TRBV6-5,.,TGTGCCAGCAGTTACTCGACATCCAGGGCTGAAGCTTTCTTT,CASSYSTSRAEAFF
TRBJ1-1,.,TRBV9,.,TGTGCCAGCAGCACCTGGACGGAGGGCACTGAAGCTTTCTTT,CASSTWTEGTEAFF
TRBJ2-1,.,TRBV9,TRBD1,TGTGCCAGCAGCCCCTTGTGGACAGGGAGCTCCTACAATGAGCAGTTCTTC,CASSPLWTGSSYNEQFF
TRBJ1-2,.,TRBV5-5,.,TGTGCCAGCAGCTTGGCAATTGGGCAGATGTATGGCTACACCTTC,CASSLAIGQMYGYTF
TRBJ2-3,.,TRBV27,.,TGTGCCAGCAGTTTACTCAGCACAGATACGCAGTATTTT,CASSLLSTDTQYF
TRBJ2-1,.,TRBV5-1,.,TGCGCCAGCAGCTTGGACAGGGTCAATGAGCAGTTCTTC,CASSLDRVNEQFF
TRBJ2-1,.,TRBV6-5,TRBD2,TGTGCCAGCAGTTCTGCGGGAGGGCCTAAAAATGAGCAGTTCTTC,CASSSAGGPKNEQFF
TRBJ2-7,.,TRBV10-2,TRBD2,TGCGCCAGCAGCCAAAGGGCTAGCGGGGCCTACGAGCAGTACTTC,CASSQRASGAYEQYF
TRBJ2-5,.,TRBV5-1,.,TGCGCCAGCAGCTTGAGACTGCGTACGGGTGGGGAGACCCAGTACTTC,CASSLRLRTGGETQYF
TRBJ1-2,once,TRBV27,.,TGTGCCAGCAGTTTAGAGGGAAGGGCCATCTATGGCTACACCTTC,CASSLEGRAIYGYTF
TRBJ2-7,.,TRBV7-2,TRBD2,TGTGCCAGCAGGGGGACTATACACGAGCAGTACTTC,CASRGTIHEQYF
TRBJ2-7,.,TRBV5-1,TRBD2,TGCGCCAGCAGCTTGGAGGGCGGGAGATCCGACGAGCAGTACTTC,CASSLEGGRSDEQYF
TRBJ2-7,.,TRBV30,.,TGTGCCTGGAGTGTAACAGCCCCTGCCTACGAGCAGTACTTC,CAWSVTAPAYEQYF
TRBJ1-2,.,TRBV19,TRBD1,TGTGCCAGTAGTATAGCCACCGAGACAGGGTGGGGCTACACCTTC,CASSIATETGWGYTF
TRBJ1-5,.,TRBV7-2,TRBD1,TGTGCCAGCAGAGCAGGGGGCGCGGGTCAGCCCCAGCATTTT,CASRAGGAGQPQHF
TRBJ2-7,.,TRBV27,TRBD2,TGTGCCAGCAGGGCTAGCGGGAGGGACTCCTACGAGCAGTACTTC,CASRASGRDSYEQYF
TRBJ1-1,.,TRBV12-5,.,TGTGCTAGTGGTTTGGAACAGGGATTCACAAGTGATGAAGCTTTCTTT,CASGLEQGFTSDEAFF
TRBJ2-7,.,TRBV29-1,TRBD1,TGCAGCGTCCGGACAGGCAGCTCCTACGAGCAGTACTTC,CSVRTGSSYEQYF
TRBJ2-7,.,TRBV7-9,.,TGTGCCAGCAGCATTGCATCGGTTGCCGAGCAGTACTTC,CASSIASVAEQYF
TRBJ1-1,.,TRBV4-1,.,TGCGCCAGCAGCCACGGCAGGGGATCTGAAGCTTTCTTT,CASSHGRGSEAFF
TRBJ2-2,.,TRBV6-5,.,TGTGCCAGCAGTTCGACCCTCGGACAAGTCACCGGGGAGCTGTTTTTT,CASSSTLGQVTGELFF
TRBJ2-1,.,TRBV7-9,.,TGTGCCAGCAGCCCAGGGAATGAGCAGTTCTTC,CASSPGNEQFF
TRBJ2-7,few,TRBV7-2,TRBD2,TGTGCCAGCAGCTTAGTCTCGACTAGCGGATACGAGCAGTACTTC,CASSLVSTSGYEQYF
TRBJ2-3,.,TRBV6-4,.,TGTGCCAGCAGTGACTCTGTGGCAGGGGGCACAGATACGCAGTATTTT,CASSDSVAGGTDTQYF
TRBJ2-1,.,TRBV4-1,TRBD2,TGCGCCAGCAGCCAAGTCGAAGGGACTAGCGGGAGGAATGAGCAGTTCTTC,CASSQVEGTSGRNEQFF
TRBJ2-3,once,TRBV19,TRBD2,TGTGCCAGTTCTAGCGGGAGAAGAGGGGTCACAGATACGCAGTATTTT,CASSSGRRGVTDTQYF
TRBJ1-1,.,TRBV5-1,TRBD1,TGCGCCAGCAGCTTGGGTCCCAGGACAGGGATGAACACTGAAGCTTTCTTT,CASSLGPRTGMNTEAFF
TRBJ2-6,.,TRBV9,.,TGTGCCAGCAGCGTGGCCGGGAGAGTCTCTGGGGCCAACGTCCTGACTTTC,CASSVAGRVSGANVLTF
TRBJ2-2,.,TRBV7-9,TRBD2,TGTGCCAGCAGCCTAGCTAAGGGACTAATAAACACCGGGGAGCTGTTTTTT,CASSLAKGLINTGELFF
TRBJ1-2,.,TRBV27,.,TGTGCCAGCAGTTTCCAGGGCCTCTATGGCTACACCTTC,CASSFQGLYGYTF
TRBJ2-3,.,TRBV7-2,.,TGTGCCAGCAGCCGCTGGCAGGAGGCCACAGATACGCAGTATTTT,CASSRWQEATDTQYF
TRBJ1-6,.,TRBV27,.,TGTGCCAGCAGTTTGAACGTGCGGGGGGCGAATTCACCCCTCCACTTT,CASSLNVRGANSPLHF
TRBJ2-7,once,TRBV2,.,TGTGCCAGCACCCGGGACACCGACTACGAGCAGTACTTC,CASTRDTDYEQYF
TRBJ2-3,.,TRBV25-1,TRBD2,TGTGCCAGCAGTGAACTACTTGGGGCGGGGGTGAGCACAGATACGCAGTATTTT,CASSELLGAGVSTDTQYF
TRBJ2-7,few,TRBV5-1,.,TGCGCCAGCAGCCCGGGGGGGACAGACTCCTACGAGCAGTACTTC,CASSPGGTDSYEQYF
TRBJ2-1,.,TRBV7-9,.,TGTGCCAGCAGGGTGGGCAATGAGCAATTCTTC,CASRVGNEQFF
TRBJ1-1,.,TRBV13,.,TGTGCCAGCAGCTTAGGCAATGGCCCTGAAGCTTTCTTT,CASSLGNGPEAFF